This T cell receptor (beta chain) was sequenced in a study of PD-1 blockade in mismatch repair-deficient tumors. Points from the study as a whole: Rapid post-treatment expansion, then contraction, generally preceding radiologic response, marked tumor-resident clones.

Clones were sequenced by immunoSEQ multiplex PCR, and TCRdb holds only the in-frame ones, with some missing. The repertoire holds 50,000 to 75,000 clones, with about 87% as singletons. Concerning this clone itself: The antigen is unknown.

TCRs were sequenced from three patients responding to pembrolizumab. The origin of this receptor is an adult with mismatch repair-deficient cancer. The specimen comprised peripheral blood, sampled 52 weeks after starting pembrolizumab.

CDR3 coding DNA: TGTGCCTGGAGTCTCGGGAGGGATATCGACGAGCAGTACTTC. Translated, it gives CAWSLGRDIDEQYF. The rearrangement joins TRBV30 to TRBJ2-7; 8 nucleotides agree with TRBD2. The germline CDR1 and CDR2 sequences are GTSNPN and SVGIG (reference sequence). The CDR3 contains 14 residues. Trimming removed 2 bases from V and 5 bases from J; junction bases left unmatched: 8.